The rows below give T cell receptor beta chains drawn from one sample of a study of CD8+ T cells in alopecia areata. The protocol was immunoSEQ multiplex PCR, while the TCRdb copy is restricted to in-frame clones and leaves out a portion. Here the sample spans hundreds of thousands of clones, just over 65% being singletons. The sample was CD4+ T cells sorted from blood, taken at week 44, from a patient treated with tofacitinib. All receptors come from a human donor with alopecia areata. Both conserved end residues are part of each CDR3. The D gene is left open where the match is weak. Clone size appears in some rows only: once, few, many, or a class for an expanded clone.

CDR3 length: 11; J gene: TRBJ2-2; D gene: NA; clone size: NA; V gene: TRBV5-1; CDR3 protein: CASSLQGELFF; CDR3 DNA: TGCGCCAGCAGCTTGCAGGGGGAGCTGTTTTTT
CDR3 length: 14; J gene: TRBJ1-2; D gene: TRBD1; clone size: NA; V gene: TRBV6-1; CDR3 protein: CASSESGTGNGYTF; CDR3 DNA: TGTGCCAGCAGTGAATCCGGGACAGGGAATGGCTACACCTTC
CDR3 length: 16; J gene: TRBJ1-2; D gene: NA; clone size: NA; V gene: TRBV6-5; CDR3 protein: CASSSPGSEGNYGYTF; CDR3 DNA: TGTGCCAGCAGTTCCCCTGGGAGTGAGGGGAACTATGGCTACACCTTC
CDR3 length: 13; J gene: TRBJ2-1; D gene: NA; clone size: NA; V gene: TRBV30; CDR3 protein: CAWRGQNINEQFF; CDR3 DNA: TGTGCCTGGAGAGGACAGAATATCAATGAGCAGTTCTTC
CDR3 length: 15; J gene: TRBJ1-5; D gene: NA; clone size: NA; V gene: TRBV5-6; CDR3 protein: CASTTTLGHNQPQHF; CDR3 DNA: TGTGCCAGCACAACTACCCTCGGACACAATCAGCCCCAGCATTTT
CDR3 length: 15; J gene: TRBJ2-1; D gene: NA; clone size: few; V gene: TRBV6-5; CDR3 protein: CASSYGRSSYNEQFF; CDR3 DNA: TGTGCCAGCAGTTACGGCCGGAGCTCCTACAATGAGCAGTTCTTC
CDR3 length: 15; J gene: TRBJ2-7; D gene: TRBD2; clone size: few; V gene: TRBV14; CDR3 protein: CASSPTSGGLSEQYF; CDR3 DNA: TGTGCCAGCAGCCCGACTAGCGGGGGGTTGAGTGAGCAGTACTTC
CDR3 length: 14; J gene: TRBJ2-2; D gene: NA; clone size: NA; V gene: TRBV25-1; CDR3 protein: CASSEGTSPGELFF; CDR3 DNA: TGTGCCAGCAGTGAAGGGACATCTCCCGGGGAGCTGTTTTTT
CDR3 length: 13; J gene: TRBJ2-5; D gene: TRBD2; clone size: NA; V gene: TRBV14; CDR3 protein: CASSRGLDETQYF; CDR3 DNA: TGTGCCAGCAGCCGAGGACTAGACGAGACCCAGTACTTC
CDR3 length: 13; J gene: TRBJ2-2; D gene: NA; clone size: NA; V gene: TRBV11-2; CDR3 protein: CASTSPRTGELFF; CDR3 DNA: TGTGCCAGCACCTCCCCGCGGACCGGGGAGCTGTTTTTT
CDR3 length: 15; J gene: TRBJ2-1; D gene: TRBD2; clone size: few; V gene: TRBV29-1; CDR3 protein: CSVGLAGGPFNEQFF; CDR3 DNA: TGCAGCGTTGGACTAGCGGGGGGGCCCTTCAATGAGCAGTTCTTC
CDR3 length: 14; J gene: TRBJ2-3; D gene: NA; clone size: NA; V gene: TRBV6-5; CDR3 protein: CASSYLQGADTQYF; CDR3 DNA: TGTGCCAGCAGTTACCTACAGGGAGCAGATACGCAGTATTTT
CDR3 length: 13; J gene: TRBJ2-5; D gene: NA; clone size: NA; V gene: TRBV15; CDR3 protein: CATSREGRETQYF; CDR3 DNA: TGTGCCACCAGCAGAGAGGGGAGGGAGACCCAGTACTTC
CDR3 length: 15; J gene: TRBJ2-1; D gene: TRBD2; clone size: NA; V gene: TRBV15; CDR3 protein: CATMPSGGNHNEQFF; CDR3 DNA: TGTGCCACCATGCCCAGCGGGGGAAACCACAATGAGCAGTTCTTC
CDR3 length: 11; J gene: TRBJ2-3; D gene: NA; clone size: NA; V gene: TRBV10-3; CDR3 protein: CAISERDTQYF; CDR3 DNA: TGTGCCATCAGTGAACGGGATACGCAGTATTTT
CDR3 length: 14; J gene: TRBJ1-1; D gene: TRBD1; clone size: NA; V gene: TRBV5-1; CDR3 protein: CASSPETGVTEAFF; CDR3 DNA: TGCGCCAGCAGCCCGGAAACAGGGGTCACTGAAGCTTTCTTT
CDR3 length: 15; J gene: TRBJ1-6; D gene: NA; clone size: NA; V gene: TRBV6-5; CDR3 protein: CASSFGQLQNSPLHF; CDR3 DNA: TGTGCCAGCTCCTTCGGACAGCTTCAAAATTCACCCCTCCACTTT
CDR3 length: 13; J gene: TRBJ2-2; D gene: NA; clone size: NA; V gene: TRBV5-6; CDR3 protein: CASSLGQFGELFF; CDR3 DNA: TGTGCCAGCAGCTTGGGACAGTTCGGGGAGCTGTTTTTT
CDR3 length: 13; J gene: TRBJ2-5; D gene: NA; clone size: few; V gene: TRBV5-1; CDR3 protein: CASALGKQETQYF; CDR3 DNA: TGCGCCAGTGCGCTGGGAAAACAAGAGACCCAGTACTTC
CDR3 length: 16; J gene: TRBJ1-2; D gene: TRBD1; clone size: NA; V gene: TRBV5-6; CDR3 protein: CASSYRGTDAYYGYTF; CDR3 DNA: TGTGCCAGCAGCTACCGGGGGACAGACGCCTACTATGGCTACACCTTC
CDR3 length: 12; J gene: TRBJ1-2; D gene: NA; clone size: NA; V gene: TRBV5-1; CDR3 protein: CASSLDSYGYTF; CDR3 DNA: TGCGCCAGCAGCTTGGACAGCTATGGCTACACCTTC
CDR3 length: 13; J gene: TRBJ1-4; D gene: NA; clone size: NA; V gene: TRBV15; CDR3 protein: CATSRQQSEKLFF; CDR3 DNA: TGTGCCACCAGCAGACAACAGAGTGAAAAACTGTTTTTT
CDR3 length: 16; J gene: TRBJ2-1; D gene: TRBD1; clone size: NA; V gene: TRBV5-6; CDR3 protein: CASSLARDRVANEQFF; CDR3 DNA: TGTGCCAGCAGCTTGGCCCGGGACAGGGTAGCCAATGAGCAGTTCTTC
CDR3 length: 16; J gene: TRBJ2-2; D gene: TRBD2; clone size: NA; V gene: TRBV7-2; CDR3 protein: CASSLAGTITTGELFF; CDR3 DNA: TGTGCCAGCAGCTTAGCGGGGACTATTACCACCGGGGAGCTGTTTTTT
CDR3 length: 13; J gene: TRBJ1-1; D gene: NA; clone size: NA; V gene: TRBV2; CDR3 protein: CASYATVNTEAFF; CDR3 DNA: TGTGCCAGCTACGCAACAGTGAACACTGAAGCTTTCTTT
CDR3 length: 12; J gene: TRBJ1-1; D gene: NA; clone size: NA; V gene: TRBV29-1; CDR3 protein: CSADSLNTEAFF; CDR3 DNA: TGCAGCGCGGACAGCTTGAACACTGAAGCTTTCTTT
CDR3 length: 15; J gene: TRBJ2-5; D gene: NA; clone size: NA; V gene: TRBV19; CDR3 protein: CASSIDHREVETQYF; CDR3 DNA: TGTGCCAGTAGTATAGACCACAGGGAAGTGGAGACCCAGTACTTC
CDR3 length: 14; J gene: TRBJ2-3; D gene: NA; clone size: NA; V gene: TRBV5-1; CDR3 protein: CASSLSGTSDTQYF; CDR3 DNA: TGCGCCAGCAGCTTGAGTGGGACCTCCGATACGCAGTATTTT
CDR3 length: 13; J gene: TRBJ1-5; D gene: NA; clone size: once; V gene: TRBV6-5; CDR3 protein: CASGRGSNQPQHF; CDR3 DNA: TGTGCCAGTGGTCGGGGGAGCAATCAGCCCCAGCATTTT
CDR3 length: 15; J gene: TRBJ2-2; D gene: TRBD1; clone size: NA; V gene: TRBV19; CDR3 protein: CASSPRDRNTGELFF; CDR3 DNA: TGTGCCAGTAGTCCTCGGGACAGGAACACCGGGGAGCTGTTTTTT
CDR3 length: 14; J gene: TRBJ1-5; D gene: NA; clone size: NA; V gene: TRBV2; CDR3 protein: CAINMGKGNQPQHF; CDR3 DNA: TGTGCCATCAACATGGGAAAGGGCAATCAGCCCCAGCATTTT
CDR3 length: 13; J gene: TRBJ1-5; D gene: NA; clone size: NA; V gene: TRBV27; CDR3 protein: CASSFARNQPQHF; CDR3 DNA: TGTGCCAGCAGTTTCGCCAGAAATCAGCCCCAGCATTTT
CDR3 length: 15; J gene: TRBJ1-1; D gene: TRBD1; clone size: NA; V gene: TRBV29-1; CDR3 protein: CSSGGQGPGGTEAFF; CDR3 DNA: TGCAGCTCCGGAGGACAGGGGCCCGGCGGCACTGAAGCTTTCTTT
CDR3 length: 13; J gene: TRBJ1-2; D gene: NA; clone size: NA; V gene: TRBV4-3; CDR3 protein: CASSHSDNYGYTF; CDR3 DNA: TGCGCCAGCAGCCACTCGGACAACTATGGCTACACCTTC
CDR3 length: 13; J gene: TRBJ2-2; D gene: NA; clone size: few; V gene: TRBV5-1; CDR3 protein: CASSFLNTGELFF; CDR3 DNA: TGCGCCAGCAGCTTCTTGAACACCGGGGAGCTGTTTTTT
CDR3 length: 14; J gene: TRBJ1-1; D gene: NA; clone size: NA; V gene: TRBV7-3; CDR3 protein: CASSLWGESTEAFF; CDR3 DNA: TGTGCCAGCAGCTTGTGGGGGGAGAGCACTGAAGCTTTCTTT
CDR3 length: 15; J gene: TRBJ1-1; D gene: TRBD1; clone size: NA; V gene: TRBV30; CDR3 protein: CAWSVRDRGNLGAFF; CDR3 DNA: TGTGCCTGGAGTGTACGGGACAGGGGAAATTTAGGAGCTTTCTTT
CDR3 length: 16; J gene: TRBJ2-2; D gene: NA; clone size: once; V gene: TRBV15; CDR3 protein: CATSQKPTSSTGELFF; CDR3 DNA: TGTGCCACCAGTCAGAAGCCTACTAGTTCCACCGGGGAGCTGTTTTTT
CDR3 length: 14; J gene: TRBJ1-4; D gene: NA; clone size: NA; V gene: TRBV7-3; CDR3 protein: CASNIDKANEKLFF; CDR3 DNA: TGTGCCAGTAACATTGATAAGGCTAATGAAAAACTGTTTTTT
CDR3 length: 13; J gene: TRBJ2-5; D gene: NA; clone size: NA; V gene: TRBV12-5; CDR3 protein: CASGSGVDETQYF; CDR3 DNA: TGTGCTAGTGGATCCGGGGTCGACGAGACCCAGTACTTC
CDR3 length: 14; J gene: TRBJ1-1; D gene: NA; clone size: NA; V gene: TRBV30; CDR3 protein: CAWSKGDWNTEAFF; CDR3 DNA: TGTGCCTGGAGTAAAGGGGACTGGAACACTGAAGCTTTCTTT
CDR3 length: 14; J gene: TRBJ2-2; D gene: NA; clone size: NA; V gene: TRBV29-1; CDR3 protein: CSVGRSTNTGELFF; CDR3 DNA: TGCAGCGTGGGAAGAAGCACTAACACCGGGGAGCTGTTTTTT
CDR3 length: 14; J gene: TRBJ1-6; D gene: NA; clone size: NA; V gene: TRBV30; CDR3 protein: CAWGPGGNNSPLHF; CDR3 DNA: TGTGCCTGGGGGCCAGGAGGGAATAATTCACCCCTCCACTTT
CDR3 length: 13; J gene: TRBJ2-7; D gene: NA; clone size: NA; V gene: TRBV7-2; CDR3 protein: CASSTRRGDEQYF; CDR3 DNA: TGTGCCAGCAGCACCCGGAGGGGGGACGAGCAGTACTTC
CDR3 length: 11; J gene: TRBJ1-1; D gene: NA; clone size: NA; V gene: TRBV30; CDR3 protein: CAWRANTEAFF; CDR3 DNA: TGTGCCTGGAGGGCAAACACTGAAGCTTTCTTT
CDR3 length: 11; J gene: TRBJ2-7; D gene: NA; clone size: NA; V gene: TRBV28; CDR3 protein: CASSLDYEQYF; CDR3 DNA: TGTGCCAGCAGTTTAGACTACGAGCAGTACTTC
CDR3 length: 15; J gene: TRBJ2-7; D gene: NA; clone size: NA; V gene: TRBV18; CDR3 protein: CASSPGAVVSDEQYF; CDR3 DNA: TGTGCCAGCTCACCAGGGGCGGTAGTATCGGACGAGCAGTACTTC
CDR3 length: 17; J gene: TRBJ2-1; D gene: TRBD2; clone size: NA; V gene: TRBV30; CDR3 protein: CAWSHSPSGGFYNEQFF; CDR3 DNA: TGTGCCTGGAGTCATTCCCCTAGCGGGGGTTTCTACAATGAGCAGTTCTTC
CDR3 length: 13; J gene: TRBJ2-5; D gene: NA; clone size: NA; V gene: TRBV15; CDR3 protein: CATSAASEETQYF; CDR3 DNA: TGTGCCACCAGTGCGGCTAGCGAAGAGACCCAGTACTTC
CDR3 length: 14; J gene: TRBJ1-5; D gene: NA; clone size: NA; V gene: TRBV5-1; CDR3 protein: CASSLGGTNQPQHF; CDR3 DNA: TGCGCCAGCAGCTTGGGGGGCACCAATCAGCCCCAGCATTTT